This T cell receptor (beta chain) was recorded in a study of cytomegalovirus exposure and HLA in healthy donors. A word on this clone: Its antigen remains unidentified.

Study-level points and caveats: Analysis was carried out at a later point, and it linked a missense DCLRE1C variant to TCR beta V- and J-gene trimming.

Germline CDR1 MNHNY, CDR2 SVGAGI (reference sequence). V lost 0 bases and J 4 bases, leaving 8 bases between the germline ends. This CDR3 is 14 amino acids long. Primers included in the PCR were 60 Vbeta and 13 Jbeta primers. Repertoires were generated with immunoSEQ multiplex PCR, while TCRdb's copy carries only in-frame clones and drops some. The sample includes 85,000 to 130,000 clones, roughly 77% seen only once; the top ten take 2.5%. Material for sequencing was PBMCs. This rearrangement joins TRBV6-6 to TRBJ2-3; D is unresolved. The receptor's source is a man aged 35-49 years in good health and CMV-seronegative. The CDR3 DNA reads TGTGCCAGCAGTTACTCTTCGGGTTCAGATACGCAGTATTTT. As protein: CASSYSSGSDTQYF.